These T cell receptor beta chains were read from a single sample in a study of blood T cells in healthy people across ages. TCRdb processed the 5' RACE reads anew with MiXCR; each CDR3 protein has one entry. This table holds some 1,500,000 distinct CDR3 sequences, about 42% found once. Sequencing input: blood. The source of these receptors is a woman aged 18-30 years in good health. Both conserved end residues are part of each CDR3. D genes are given only for firm matches. A clone size is listed for some rows: how often the clone was seen (once, few, many), or a class if it is expanded.

d_gene	v_gene	j_gene	abundance	CDR3aa	CDR3nt
.	TRBV21-1	TRBJ1-1	few	CASSKYLPRNTEAFF	TGTGCCAGCAGCAAATACCTCCCACGGAACACTGAAGCTTTCTTT
.	TRBV5-1	TRBJ2-7	.	CASSLLTTDYNEQYF	TGCGCCAGCAGCTTGCTCACAACTGACTACAATGAGCAGTACTTC
TRBD1	TRBV19	TRBJ2-5	.	CASSTGTGPWGTQYF	TGTGCCAGTAGCACCGGGACAGGACCATGGGGGACCCAGTACTTC
.	TRBV5-5	TRBJ2-3	.	CASSLAPAVRTQYF	TGTGCCAGCAGCTTGGCCCCAGCGGTACGTACGCAGTATTTT
TRBD2	TRBV29-1	TRBJ2-5	.	CSVAPGLAKETQYF	TGCAGCGTTGCCCCGGGACTAGCTAAAGAGACCCAGTACTTC
.	TRBV29-1	TRBJ1-1	few	CSVGPDRTHLNTEAFF	TGCAGCGTTGGACCCGACCGGACGCATTTGAACACTGAAGCTTTCTTT
TRBD1	TRBV28	TRBJ1-6	.	CASNSRGTGLNSPLHF	TGTGCCAGCAACTCACGGGGGACAGGACTTAATTCACCCCTCCACTTT
.	TRBV7-8	TRBJ2-1	.	CASSPYQTNEQFF	TGTGCCAGCAGCCCGTACCAGACTAATGAGCAGTTCTTC
.	TRBV12-3/TRBV12-4	TRBJ2-1	.	CASSFPGFDEQFF	TGTGCCAGCAGTTTTCCAGGGTTTGATGAGCAGTTCTTC
TRBD1	TRBV12-3/TRBV12-4	TRBJ1-5	.	CASTAGQGSQPQHF	TGTGCCAGCACCGCCGGACAGGGCAGTCAGCCCCAGCATTTT
TRBD1	TRBV5-1	TRBJ1-2	few	CASSLVSGQYGYTF	TGCGCCAGCAGCTTGGTGTCGGGACAGTATGGCTACACCTTC
.	TRBV28	TRBJ2-1	.	CASSVRRGNEQFF	TGTGCCAGCAGTGTCAGGAGGGGCAATGAGCAGTTCTTC
.	TRBV30	TRBJ1-1	few	CAWSGDRDLAFF	TGTGCCTGGAGTGGCGACCGTGACTTAGCTTTCTTT
TRBD2	TRBV4-3	TRBJ2-1	.	CASSQVTSDLSYNEQFF	TGCGCCAGCAGCCAAGTTACTAGCGACCTCTCCTACAATGAGCAGTTCTTC
.	TRBV27	TRBJ1-2	.	CASSLSQANGYTF	TGTGCCAGCAGTTTATCCCAGGCGAATGGCTACACCTTC
.	TRBV29-1	TRBJ2-3	few	CSEAPGVGDTQYF	TGCAGCGAAGCCCCGGGGGTAGGAGATACGCAGTATTTT
TRBD1	TRBV9	TRBJ2-7	.	CASSVGGTGDEQYF	TGTGCCAGCAGCGTAGGAGGGACAGGAGACGAGCAGTACTTC
.	TRBV24-1	TRBJ1-5	few	CATSDPSGPQHF	TGTGCCACCAGTGACCCGAGTGGGCCCCAGCATTTT
.	TRBV6-2/TRBV6-3	TRBJ1-1	.	CASKADGGKTETFF	TGTGCCAGCAAGGCCGACGGAGGTAAAACGGAGACTTTCTTT
.	TRBV7-2	TRBJ1-1	.	CASSSQQGRATEAFF	TGTGCCAGCAGCTCGCAACAGGGACGTGCCACTGAAGCTTTCTTT
.	TRBV20-1	TRBJ1-2	.	CSATGQHYGYTF	TGCAGTGCCACCGGACAGCACTATGGCTACACCTTC
.	TRBV4-2	TRBJ2-1	.	CASSQLTGGGNEQFF	TGTGCCAGCAGCCAATTAACAGGTGGGGGGAATGAGCAGTTCTTC
TRBD2	TRBV4-1	TRBJ2-7	few	CASSRRGGGSYEQYF	TGCGCCAGCAGCCGCCGTGGGGGGGGCTCCTACGAGCAGTACTTC
.	TRBV2	TRBJ1-1	.	CASSGTRVNTEAFF	TGTGCCAGCAGTGGTACGCGGGTGAACACTGAAGCTTTCTTT
.	TRBV21-1	TRBJ1-2	.	CASSKEGRFGYTF	TGTGCCAGCAGCAAAGAAGGCAGGTTTGGCTACACCTTC
.	TRBV4-1	TRBJ1-1	.	CASSQGVLGQLNTEAFF	TGCGCCAGCAGCCAAGGTGTATTGGGGCAGCTTAACACTGAAGCTTTCTTT
TRBD2	TRBV13	TRBJ2-7	.	CASSLGPGLGLYEQYF	TGTGCCAGCAGCTTAGGCCCGGGACTAGGGCTCTACGAGCAGTACTTC
.	TRBV5-1	TRBJ1-4	.	CASSPVTSLNEKLFF	TGCGCCAGCAGCCCAGTGACAAGCCTGAATGAAAAACTGTTTTTT
.	TRBV28	TRBJ1-1	.	CPFTPWLAEAFF	TGTCCTTTTACCCCATGGTTAGCTGAAGCTTTCTTT
.	TRBV4-1	TRBJ2-7	.	CASSPWAGSSYEQYF	TGCGCCAGCAGCCCATGGGCGGGCAGCTCCTACGAGCAGTACTTC
.	TRBV7-2	TRBJ1-2	.	CASSLGQTSGYTF	TGTGCCAGCAGCTTAGGGCAAACTTCGGGCTACACCTTC
.	TRBV9	TRBJ2-3	few	CASSAPGDTQYF	TGTGCCAGCAGTGCCCCGGGGGATACGCAGTATTTT
.	TRBV27	TRBJ2-4	.	CASSSPYNLAKNIQYF	TGTGCCAGCAGTAGTCCATATAACCTAGCCAAAAACATTCAGTACTTC
.	TRBV6-2/TRBV6-3	TRBJ2-1	few	CASSYGPFPGQGYNEQFF	TGTGCCAGCAGTTACGGACCCTTTCCGGGACAAGGCTACAATGAGCAGTTCTTC
TRBD2	TRBV4-3	TRBJ2-3	.	CASSPSAVAGGLVTDTQYF	TGCGCCAGCAGCCCGAGCGCGGTAGCGGGAGGGCTGGTCACAGATACGCAGTATTTT
TRBD2	TRBV20-1	TRBJ2-1	.	CSASASGGVSEQFF	TGCAGTGCTAGCGCTAGCGGGGGGGTTAGCGAGCAGTTCTTC
.	TRBV13	TRBJ2-5	.	CASSSSGGGLQETQYF	TGTGCCAGCAGCTCCTCAGGGGGGGGCCTACAAGAGACCCAGTACTTC
.	TRBV20-1	TRBJ1-2	few	CSARRGGYGYTF	TGCAGTGCTAGAAGGGGGGGCTATGGCTACACCTTC
.	TRBV20-1	TRBJ1-2	.	CSARAGTYGYTF	TGCAGTGCTAGGGCCGGGACCTATGGCTACACCTTC
.	TRBV7-6	TRBJ2-3	.	CASSLAGQGSWADTQYF	TGTGCCAGCAGCTTAGCGGGGCAGGGGAGTTGGGCAGATACGCAGTATTTT
TRBD1	TRBV11-2	TRBJ2-2	.	CASSLDFGTGDTGELFF	TGTGCCAGCAGCTTAGATTTCGGGACAGGGGACACCGGGGAGCTGTTTTTT
.	TRBV28	TRBJ2-3	few	CASHSTDTQYF	TGTGCCAGCCATAGCACAGATACGCAGTATTTT
TRBD1	TRBV5-1	TRBJ2-1	many	CASSQQGARNNEQFF	TGCGCCAGCAGTCAACAGGGGGCGCGGAACAATGAGCAGTTCTTC
.	TRBV12-3/TRBV12-4	TRBJ2-5	.	CASSPLGTLRETQYF	TGTGCCAGCAGTCCCCTAGGAACTCTTCGGGAGACCCAGTACTTC
.	TRBV6-5	TRBJ2-7	many	CASSAGLLGEQYF	TGTGCCAGCAGTGCGGGGCTTTTGGGGGAGCAGTACTTC
.	TRBV7-2	TRBJ1-2	many	CASSLIRDYGYTF	TGTGCCAGCAGCTTAATCAGGGACTATGGCTACACCTTC
.	TRBV4-3	TRBJ1-2	few	CASSQDLSWYGYTF	TGCGCCAGCAGCCAAGATCTCAGTTGGTACGGCTACACCTTC
.	TRBV12-5	TRBJ2-1	.	CASGPRARGSYNEQFF	TGTGCTAGTGGTCCCAGAGCGCGAGGCTCCTACAATGAGCAGTTCTTC
TRBD1	TRBV27	TRBJ1-1	.	CASNHWSLTGPTEAFF	TGTGCCAGCAACCACTGGTCCCTGACAGGGCCAACTGAAGCTTTCTTT
TRBD2	TRBV3-1	TRBJ2-7	few	CASSRTSNEQYF	TGTGCCAGCAGCCGGACTAGCAATGAGCAGTACTTC
.	TRBV27	TRBJ2-7	.	CASSFGEGIYEQYF	TGTGCCAGCAGTTTCGGAGAAGGGATCTACGAGCAGTACTTC
.	TRBV4-1	TRBJ2-1	.	CASSQDKASYNEQFF	TGCGCCAGCAGCCAAGATAAAGCCTCCTACAATGAGCAGTTCTTC
.	TRBV4-3	TRBJ2-3	.	CASSRQPGSTDTQYF	TGCGCCAGCAGCCGACAGCCGGGGAGCACAGATACGCAGTATTTT